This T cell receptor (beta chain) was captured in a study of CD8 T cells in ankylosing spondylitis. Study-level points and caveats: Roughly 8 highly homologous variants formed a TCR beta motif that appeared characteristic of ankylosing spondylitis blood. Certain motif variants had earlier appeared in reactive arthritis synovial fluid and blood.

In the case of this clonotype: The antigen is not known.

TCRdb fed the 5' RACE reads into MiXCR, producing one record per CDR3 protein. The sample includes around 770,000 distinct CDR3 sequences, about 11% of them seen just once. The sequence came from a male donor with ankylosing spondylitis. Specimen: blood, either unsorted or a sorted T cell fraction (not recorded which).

CDR3 region: CASSGGSSPLNEQFF. DNA of the CDR3: TGTGCCAGCAGTGGGGGGTCATCCCCATTAAATGAGCAGTTCTTC. This sequence joins TRBV6-1 and TRBJ2-1, with D perhaps given as TRBD1 or TRBD2 (5 bases each). V was pared by 4 bases and J by 7 bases, with 17 bases between. The V gene's germline CDR1 is MNHNS and CDR2 SASEGT. The CDR3 extends over 15 amino acids.